This T cell receptor (beta chain) stems from a study of T cells in Graves' hyperthyroidism and ophthalmopathy. Regions amplified from RNA transcripts were the TCR beta CDR3 regions. Initially, a first-round RT-PCR of the TCR CDR3 employed the HTBI primer set. TCRdb called the multiplex PCR reads again in MiXCR, with one record for every CDR3 protein. The sample yields about 350,000 distinct CDR3 sequences, approximately 14% seen once. Study conclusions and caveats: The authors' 13 V-J model separated ophthalmopathy from stable hyperthyroidism.

Patients aged 18 to 65 had newly diagnosed hyperthyroidism that had lasted under 2 months. Clinical symptoms, serum thyroxine, TRAb, thyroid ultrasound and orbital computed tomography informed diagnoses. Fresh peripheral blood, approximately 10 ml, was the source of the PBMCs. Concerning this clonotype itself: The antigen is unknown.

The CDR3 loop spans 16 amino acids. V shed 4 bases and J shed 1 base, with 19 bases lying between them. Germline-derived CDR1 and CDR2 are SQVTM and ANQGSEA. The sequenced sample was blood. The origin of this receptor is a woman aged 25 to 39 with Graves' hyperthyroidism. The chain employs TRBV29-1 and TRBJ1-1; perhaps TRBD1 as D (5 bases). CDR3 in amino acids: CSVGGGSSPTNTEAFF. Here the CDR3 DNA reads TGCAGCGTTGGGGGGGGAAGCTCTCCAACGAACACTGAAGCTTTCTTT.